This T cell receptor beta chain stems from a study of Tregs in tolerant kidney transplant recipients. General observations from the study: In tolerant patients, donor-specific Tregs outgrew total Tregs, suggesting antigen-driven expansion. Some patients' samples used different primers over time, so nucleotide sequences weren't comparable. Findings come from small patient numbers and require larger validation.

Trimming left V 7 bases short and J 3 bases short, with 22 bases between. CDR1 is SGHAT, CDR2 FQNNGV, per germline. The CDR3 totals 17 residues. Mixed chimerism was transient after nonmyeloablative marrow transplants from related graft donors. Unstimulated Tregs (CD4+CD25+CD127-) and CD4+CD25- non-Tregs were sorted from PBMCs. Clones were sequenced by immunoSEQ multiplex PCR, and TCRdb holds only the in-frame ones, with some missing. Of roughly 86,000 clones in the sample, more than 85% are singletons; the top ten hold 1.5% to 2%. To note about this clone: What it recognizes is unknown.

The chain combines TRBV11-2 with TRBJ2-1, with D perhaps TRBD2 (7 bases). This sample comprised CD4+ T cells from blood (PBMCs), obtained 12 months after the transplant. The receptor's source is a human patient who received a combined kidney and bone marrow transplant. Some T cells here may be from the graft donor. The CDR3 DNA reads TGTGCCAGCAACCCGAGAGGGGGAGGGCCCCGCTACAATGAGCAGTTCTTC. It encodes CASNPRGGGPRYNEQFF.